The source of this T cell receptor beta chain is a study of T-cell reconstitution after alpha-beta-depleted transplantation in children. CDR3 length: 15 residues. The V gene's germline CDR1 is MNHEY and CDR2 SVGAGI. V lost 2 bases, J lost 5 bases, and 5 bases stayed unmatched. Unique molecular identifiers tagged the TCRbeta library. TCRdb reprocessed the PCR reads with MiXCR, giving one entry per CDR3 protein. The data show approximately 590,000 distinct CDR3 sequences, roughly a tenth seen once. The sequence was collected from a human donor who donated a stem cell graft to a child with acute myeloid leukemia. This material consisted of PBMCs from the stem cell graft donor, taken from the stem cell graft. The chain combines TRBV6-5 with TRBJ1-5; TRBD1 aligns across 8 bases. In DNA, the CDR3 is TGTGCCAGCAGTTACAACAGGGGGGCCTATCAGCCCCAGCATTTT. It specifies CASSYNRGAYQPQHF.